This entry is about one T cell receptor beta chain. One end of the junction does not line up with germline, which may come from a read error. This record belongs to a study of glioma-infiltrating T cells after dendritic cell vaccination. This CDR3 region has 15 residues. CDR1 SEHNR and CDR2 FQNEAQ come from the germline V gene (reference sequence). Patients had residual fresh-frozen tumor tissue and more than two years of survival data. The PCR used 60 V beta and 13 J beta primers. Using immunoSEQ multiplex PCR, the repertoire was profiled, and TCRdb retains in-frame clones only, with some absent. Among fewer than 85,000 clones, around 81% were seen once, and the ten largest hold roughly 8.2%.

The source material was blood, sampled before dendritic cell vaccination. J is TRBJ1-1 and V is TRBV7-9; D remains unclear. The sequence derives from a human donor with glioblastoma. The DNA for the CDR3 is TGTGCCAGCAGCCCAGCGCCAGGAGGAGACACTGAAGCTTTCTTC. This encodes CASSPAPGGDTEAFF.